This is a list of T cell receptor beta chains from one sample in a study of T cell responses to AZD1222 COVID-19 vaccine. This table comes from immunoSEQ multiplex PCR, and its TCRdb copy is limited to in-frame clones, with some not included. The table has roughly 120,000 clones, approximately 84% seen once; the top ten hold about 9%. The sample in question was peripheral blood, obtained on day 0 of AZD1222 vaccination. The source is an adult in good health. Both conserved end residues are part of each CDR3. A D gene is named only where the DNA matches it firmly. Size values are once, few and many counts, or a class for expanded clones, and some rows have none.

>.|.|TRBJ1-3|TRBV18
CASSPRPRQTYGNTIYF
TGTGCCAGCTCACCACGTCCCAGGCAGACATATGGAAACACCATATATTTT
>once|.|TRBJ1-4|TRBV5-1
CASSLTADTEKLFF
TGCGCCAGCAGCTTGACGGCAGACACAGAAAAACTGTTTTTT
>.|.|TRBJ2-1|TRBV5-4
CASSGGADYNEQFF
TGTGCCAGCAGCGGGGGGGCCGACTACAATGAGCAGTTCTTC
>.|TRBD1|TRBJ1-2|TRBV28
CASKAGGYYGYTF
TGTGCCAGCAAGGCAGGGGGTTACTATGGCTACACCTTC
>once|.|TRBJ2-1|TRBV24-1
CATSGDGGPSSYNEQFF
TGTGCCACCAGTGGCGATGGGGGCCCCAGCTCCTACAATGAGCAGTTCTTC
>.|.|TRBJ1-1|TRBV27
CASSLRAANTEAFF
TGTGCCAGCAGTTTGAGGGCGGCGAACACTGAAGCTTTCTTT
>few|TRBD1|TRBJ2-4|TRBV7-2
CASSKQGARNIQYF
TGTGCCAGCAGCAAACAGGGGGCGCGGAACATTCAGTACTTC
>.|.|TRBJ2-3|TRBV15
CATSRPAEGPDTQYF
TGTGCCACCAGCAGACCAGCCGAGGGACCAGATACGCAGTATTTT
>.|.|TRBJ2-1|TRBV28
CASTAGTYNEQFF
TGTGCCAGCACTGCCGGGACTTACAATGAGCAGTTCTTC
>.|.|TRBJ2-2|TRBV7-2
CASSLMRTGTGELFF
TGTGCCAGCAGCTTGATGAGGACGGGAACCGGGGAGCTGTTTTTT
>once|.|TRBJ1-5|TRBV7-3
CASSLYPRQPQHF
TGTGCCAGCAGCTTGTATCCCAGGCAGCCCCAGCATTTT
>.|.|TRBJ1-1|TRBV6-5
CASSSPRMNTEAFF
TGTGCCAGCAGTTCGCCAAGGATGAACACTGAAGCTTTCTTT
>.|.|TRBJ2-7|TRBV29-1
CSVEGEGGGSYEQYF
TGCAGCGTTGAAGGAGAGGGAGGGGGATCCTACGAGCAGTACTTC
>few|.|TRBJ1-2|TRBV7-8
CASSLDLGSGYTF
TGTGCCAGCAGCTTAGACCTGGGATCTGGCTACACCTTC
>once|.|TRBJ1-5|TRBV2
CASREMNQPQHF
TGTGCCAGCAGGGAGATGAATCAGCCCCAGCATTTT
>few|.|TRBJ1-3|TRBV5-1
CASSLETGPGNTIYF
TGCGCCAGCAGCTTGGAGACAGGCCCTGGAAACACCATATATTTT
>.|.|TRBJ1-1|TRBV18
CASSQDRSLEAFF
TGTGCCAGCTCGCAGGACAGAAGCCTTGAAGCTTTCTTT
>.|.|TRBJ1-1|TRBV6-2/TRBV6-3
CASTPTWSTEAFF
TGTGCCAGCACCCCCACTTGGAGCACTGAAGCTTTCTTT
>once|.|TRBJ2-2|TRBV3-1/TRBV3-2
CASNPMAGSAGELFF
TGTGCCAGCAACCCGATGGCGGGGAGCGCCGGGGAGCTGTTTTTT
>.|.|TRBJ1-5|TRBV21-1
CASSSLTDSYQPQHF
TGTGCCAGCAGCTCGTTAACAGATTCCTATCAGCCCCAGCATTTT
>.|.|TRBJ1-6|TRBV7-8
CASSASPGRSSYNSPLHF
TGTGCCAGCAGCGCTTCCCCTGGGCGCAGCTCCTATAATTCACCCCTCCACTTT
>.|.|TRBJ1-1|TRBV9
CASSVGDGGAFF
TGTGCCAGCAGCGTAGGGGACGGTGGTGCTTTCTTT
>.|.|TRBJ2-1|TRBV5-1
CASSVGGLDNEQFF
TGCGCCAGCAGCGTGGGGGGTTTGGACAATGAGCAGTTCTTC
>.|.|TRBJ1-2|TRBV7-9
CASVSSYGNYGYTF
TGTGCCAGCGTCTCCTCATACGGAAACTATGGCTACACCTTC
>.|TRBD2|TRBJ2-3|TRBV6-2/TRBV6-3
CASSRLAVLTDTQYF
TGTGCCAGCAGTCGACTAGCGGTCCTCACAGATACGCAGTATTTT
>.|.|TRBJ1-2|TRBV6-5
CASTASGDYGYTF
TGTGCCAGCACAGCGTCAGGGGACTATGGCTACACCTTC
>.|.|TRBJ1-1|TRBV28
CASSLENTEAFF
TGTGCCAGCAGTCTCGAGAACACTGAAGCTTTCTTT
>.|.|TRBJ2-3|TRBV4-1
CASSQSGQYTDTQYF
TGCGCCAGCAGCCAATCCGGACAGTACACAGATACGCAGTATTTT
>.|.|TRBJ1-1|TRBV12-3/TRBV12-4
CASSFEGVAEAFF
TGTGCCAGCAGTTTTGAGGGGGTGGCTGAAGCTTTCTTT